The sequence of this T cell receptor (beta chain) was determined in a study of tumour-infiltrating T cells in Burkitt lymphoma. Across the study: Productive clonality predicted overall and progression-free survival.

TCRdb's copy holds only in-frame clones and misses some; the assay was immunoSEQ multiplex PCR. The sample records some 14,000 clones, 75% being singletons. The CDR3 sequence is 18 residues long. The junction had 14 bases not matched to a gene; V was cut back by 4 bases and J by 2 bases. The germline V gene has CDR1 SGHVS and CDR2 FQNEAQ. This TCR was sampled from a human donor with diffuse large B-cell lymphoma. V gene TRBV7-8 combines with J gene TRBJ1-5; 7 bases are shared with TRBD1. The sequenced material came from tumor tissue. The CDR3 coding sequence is TGTGCCAGCAGCTCCCCCCCACACAGGGACAGCCGCAATCAGCCCCAGCATTTT. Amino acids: CASSSPPHRDSRNQPQHF. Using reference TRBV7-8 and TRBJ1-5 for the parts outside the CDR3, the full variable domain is GAGVSQSPRYKVAKRGQDVALRCDPISGHVSLFWYQQALGQGPEFLTYFQNEAQLDKSGLPSDRFFAERPEGSVSTLKIQRTQQEDSAVYLCASSSPPHRDSRNQPQHFGDGTRLSIL.